A selection of T cell receptor beta chains follows, all from one sample in a study of technical replicates of blood from a few donors. Data came from immunoSEQ multiplex PCR; TCRdb stores just in-frame clones and leaves some out. Found here are roughly 100,000 clones, over 95% of them singletons; the top ten hold 0.2% to 0.25%. The specimen was T cells isolated from PBMCs. The receptors derive from a human donor in good health. CDR3s include the opening cysteine and the closing phenylalanine or tryptophan. A D gene is named only where the DNA matches it firmly. Clone size, where shown, is once, few, many, or a class for clones that have expanded.

CASSQLRLAATQNRPDTQYF	TGCGCCAGCAGCCAACTAAGACTAGCGGCAACCCAAAATCGACCAGATACGCAGTATTTT	TRBD2	-	TRBV4-1	TRBJ2-3
CASSVDESPLHF	TGCGCCAGCAGCGTGGATGAGTCACCCCTCCACTTT	-	-	TRBV5-1	TRBJ1-6
CASSDRGLSQPQHF	TGTGCCAGCAGTGATAGGGGGCTCAGTCAGCCCCAGCATTTT	TRBD1	medium-sized	TRBV2	TRBJ1-5
CASARVRGRGTGELFF	TGCGCCAGTGCCCGTGTGAGGGGGCGAGGCACCGGGGAGCTGTTTTTT	TRBD1	-	TRBV23-1	TRBJ2-2
CASSYPLTLANSPLHF	TGTGCCAGCAGCTACCCTCTGACCCTAGCTAATTCACCCCTCCACTTT	-	-	TRBV5-8	TRBJ1-6
CASSATGGGYQPQHF	TGTGCCAGTAGTGCCACAGGGGGCGGTTATCAGCCCCAGCATTTT	TRBD1	-	TRBV19	TRBJ1-5
CAWTTERGNEQYF	TGTGCCTGGACCACCGAGAGAGGGAACGAGCAGTACTTC	-	once	TRBV30	TRBJ2-7
CASSRDRPNTGELFF	TGTGCCAGCTCACGGGACAGACCAAACACCGGGGAGCTGTTTTTT	TRBD1	once	TRBV18	TRBJ2-2
CASSNLGQGSTETQYF	TGTGCCAGCAGCAATTTAGGACAGGGTTCTACGGAGACCCAGTACTTC	-	-	TRBV21-1	TRBJ2-5
CASSLAYAGSVGYTF	TGTGCCAGCAGCTTAGCGTACGCGGGTTCAGTTGGCTACACCTTC	-	once	TRBV7-9	TRBJ1-2
CASSLGRTSGNNEQFF	TGTGCCAGCAGCTTAGGACGGACTAGCGGGAATAATGAGCAGTTCTTC	TRBD2	-	TRBV13	TRBJ2-1
CASSQVDRRLSYEQYF	TGCGCCAGCAGCCAAGTAGACAGGCGACTCTCCTACGAGCAGTACTTC	-	-	TRBV4-1	TRBJ2-7
CASRARGEDTQYF	TGCGCCAGCAGAGCCAGGGGGGAAGATACGCAGTATTTT	-	-	TRBV5-1	TRBJ2-3
CARNSEPGQGDYGYTF	TGTGCCAGAAATTCTGAACCGGGACAGGGGGACTATGGCTACACCTTC	TRBD1	-	TRBV28	TRBJ1-2
CASSVGGGRETQYF	TGTGCCAGCAGCGTAGGAGGAGGGCGAGAGACCCAGTACTTC	-	-	TRBV9	TRBJ2-5
CASSPRSGSMTDTQYF	TGTGCCAGCAGCCCTCGGAGCGGGAGTATGACAGATACGCAGTATTTT	TRBD2	-	TRBV7-9	TRBJ2-3
CASSIRQGGHGYTF	TGTGCCAGTAGTATCAGACAGGGGGGGCATGGCTACACCTTC	TRBD1	-	TRBV19	TRBJ1-2
CASSLNSLGAEPEQYF	TGTGCCAGCAGTTTAAATTCGCTTGGGGCAGAGCCCGAGCAGTACTTC	-	-	TRBV28	TRBJ2-7
CASSITSNEQFF	TGTGCCAGTAGTATAACCAGCAATGAGCAGTTCTTC	-	-	TRBV19	TRBJ2-1
CASSFREDEQYF	TGTGCCAGCAGCTTTCGCGAGGACGAGCAGTACTTC	-	-	TRBV4-2	TRBJ2-7
CASSPRLAIPYEQYF	TGTGCCAGTAGTCCCCGGCTAGCGATCCCTTACGAGCAGTACTTC	-	-	TRBV19	TRBJ2-7
CASSMVGTGHYEQYF	TGTGCCAGTAGTATGGTCGGGACAGGGCACTACGAGCAGTACTTC	TRBD1	-	TRBV19	TRBJ2-7
CASSQIARTGSGRNEQYF	TGCGCCAGCAGCCAAATTGCTAGAACAGGGTCGGGACGGAACGAGCAGTACTTC	-	-	TRBV4-1	TRBJ2-7
CVRSLLRYTGQKETWFSWYGYTF	TGTGTCAGAAGCCTCCTCAGGTACACAGGGCAGAAGGAGACTTGGTTTTCTTGGTATGGCTACACCTTC	-	-	TRBV7-5	TRBJ1-2
CASSFRDFRGYTF	TGTGCCAGCAGTTTCCGGGACTTCCGAGGCTACACCTTC	-	-	TRBV7-6	TRBJ1-2
CASSSSLAGETDTQYF	TGTGCCAGCAGTTCGAGTTTAGCGGGGGAAACAGATACGCAGTATTTT	TRBD2	-	TRBV6-5	TRBJ2-3
CASSLGLARSRSYNEQFF	TGTGCCAGCAGCTTGGGTCTAGCGCGTTCTCGTAGCTACAATGAGCAGTTCTTC	-	-	TRBV5-4	TRBJ2-1
CASSYSAGGHNEQFF	TGTGCCAGCAGTTACTCGGCGGGAGGGCATAATGAGCAGTTCTTC	TRBD2	-	TRBV6-5	TRBJ2-1
CASSLGREVQETQYF	TGTGCCAGCAGCTTAGGCAGGGAGGTCCAAGAGACCCAGTACTTC	-	-	TRBV13	TRBJ2-5
CSVFIAGGTYEQYF	TGCAGCGTCTTCATAGCGGGGGGGACGTACGAGCAGTACTTC	TRBD2	-	TRBV29-1	TRBJ2-7
CAWTRGGRGYNEQFF	TGTGCCTGGACCCGCGGGGGGCGGGGTTACAATGAGCAGTTCTTC	TRBD2	-	TRBV30	TRBJ2-1
CASSPGGSGANVLTF	TGTGCCAGCAGTCCGGGGGGCTCTGGGGCCAACGTCCTGACTTTC	TRBD2	-	TRBV27	TRBJ2-6
CASSTGTGESGNTIYF	TGTGCCAGCAGTACCGGGACAGGGGAGTCTGGAAACACCATATATTTT	TRBD1	-	TRBV7-9	TRBJ1-3
CASSPPGQIYNSPLHF	TGTGCCAGCTCACCACCGGGACAAATCTATAATTCACCCCTCCACTTT	-	-	TRBV18	TRBJ1-6
CASSLARGNTGVQYF	TGTGCCAGCAGCTTAGCGCGGGGTAACACGGGGGTTCAGTACTTC	-	-	TRBV7-8	TRBJ2-4
CATTRGGRIAFF	TGTGCCACCACAAGGGGGGGGCGCATTGCTTTCTTT	-	-	TRBV28	TRBJ1-1
CASSGGTFDTYEQYF	TGTGCCAGCAGTGGGGGGACATTTGATACCTACGAGCAGTACTTC	-	-	TRBV6-1	TRBJ2-7
CASSDTYNEQFF	TGTGCCAGCAGCGACACGTACAATGAGCAGTTCTTC	-	-	TRBV6-6	TRBJ2-1
CAWSGDRGPNNQPQHF	TGTGCCTGGAGTGGGGACAGGGGACCCAACAATCAGCCCCAGCATTTT	TRBD1	-	TRBV30	TRBJ1-5
CASSLETSKYNEQFF	TGTGCCAGCAGCCTAGAGACTAGCAAGTACAATGAGCAGTTCTTC	TRBD2	-	TRBV4-2	TRBJ2-1
CASSRGLNTEAFF	TGTGCCAGCAGCCGCGGCCTGAACACTGAAGCTTTCTTT	-	-	TRBV7-6	TRBJ1-1
CASSLPGQTYEQYF	TGTGCCAGCAGCTTGCCGGGACAGACTTACGAGCAGTACTTC	TRBD1	-	TRBV5-6	TRBJ2-7
CASSYSPGLDYEQYF	TGTGCCAGCAGTTACTCACCGGGACTTGACTACGAGCAGTACTTC	-	-	TRBV6-5	TRBJ2-7
CASSPQGPYEQYF	TGTGCCAGCAGCCCGCAGGGCCCCTACGAGCAGTACTTC	-	-	TRBV6-1	TRBJ2-7
CASRNQISTDTQYF	TGTGCCAGCAGGAATCAGATTAGCACAGATACGCAGTATTTT	-	-	TRBV5-6	TRBJ2-3
CASSLAASGSTDTQYF	TGTGCCAGCAGCTTAGCTGCTAGCGGAAGCACAGATACGCAGTATTTT	TRBD2	-	TRBV7-6	TRBJ2-3
CASSHARSGGSAEQFF	TGTGCCAGCAGCCACGCTCGCAGCGGGGGATCCGCGGAGCAGTTCTTC	TRBD2	-	TRBV5-4	TRBJ2-1
CASSLPSGTGNGYTF	TGCGCCAGCAGCTTGCCCTCCGGGACAGGGAATGGCTACACCTTC	TRBD1	once	TRBV5-1	TRBJ1-2
CASSQDERERLAVYQETQYF	TGCGCCAGCAGCCAAGATGAACGGGAACGACTAGCGGTATACCAAGAGACCCAGTACTTC	TRBD2	-	TRBV4-3	TRBJ2-5
CASSQGGYQPQHF	TGCGCCAGCAGCCAAGGAGGGTATCAGCCCCAGCATTTT	-	few	TRBV4-1	TRBJ1-5
CASSATGGFTDTQYF	TGTGCCAGCAGCGCAACGGGAGGGTTCACAGATACGCAGTATTTT	TRBD2	-	TRBV7-9	TRBJ2-3
CASSPGQDYEQYF	TGTGCCAGTAGTCCGGGACAAGACTACGAGCAGTACTTC	-	-	TRBV19	TRBJ2-7
CASSERGLPSSYNEQFF	TGTGCCAGCAGTGAAAGGGGACTCCCGAGCTCCTACAATGAGCAGTTCTTC	-	-	TRBV2	TRBJ2-1
CAWSVADTNYEQYF	TGTGCCTGGAGTGTAGCGGATACCAACTACGAGCAGTACTTC	-	-	TRBV30	TRBJ2-7
CASSRRDIFISTEAFF	TGTGCCAGCAGCCGCCGGGACATATTCATTAGCACTGAAGCTTTCTTT	-	-	TRBV14	TRBJ1-1
CASSPVTGELFF	TGTGCCAGCTCACCCGTCACCGGGGAGCTGTTTTTT	-	-	TRBV18	TRBJ2-2
CASGFGIANTGELFF	TGTGCTAGTGGCTTCGGGATAGCGAACACCGGGGAGCTGTTTTTT	-	once	TRBV12-5	TRBJ2-2
CASSQAGQGGQPQHF	TGCGCCAGCAGCCAAGCTGGACAGGGAGGTCAGCCCCAGCATTTT	TRBD1	-	TRBV4-1	TRBJ1-5
CASNVRGSYEQYF	TGTGCCAGCAATGTGCGGGGGTCCTACGAGCAGTACTTC	TRBD2	-	TRBV5-8	TRBJ2-7